The clone carrying this T cell receptor beta chain occurred a few times. The data are from a study of cytomegalovirus exposure and HLA in healthy donors. 13 Jbeta primers and 60 Vbeta primers were used for the PCR. Sequencing used immunoSEQ multiplex PCR; TCRdb keeps in-frame clones, though not all of them. The sample shows about 120,000 clones, just over 15% of them seen only once. The CDR3 consists of 13 residues. The germline V gene encodes CDR1 GTSNPN and CDR2 SVGIG (reference sequence). V was shortened by 2 bases and J by 4 bases, with 9 bases between the two germline ends. The V and J genes are TRBV30 and TRBJ2-1; unclear D gene. The sequence came from a woman younger than 30 in good health and CMV-seronegative. The sequenced material came from PBMCs. This CDR3 reads CAWSSLQYNEQFF. The CDR3 nucleotides are TGTGCCTGGAGTAGTCTGCAGTACAATGAGCAGTTCTTC.